These T cell receptor beta chains were read from a single sample in a study of human T cells and chemical hapten exposure. TCRdb re-called the RACE reads through MiXCR, storing one row per CDR3 protein. Among 70,000 to 85,000 distinct CDR3 sequences listed, 8.6% were seen once. The specimen was whole blood. Receptors originate from a male donor in good health. Some clones in this sample may be carry-over from other donors' samples. Each CDR3 is given without its conserved first and last residue. Fields, in order: CDR3 protein, D gene, V gene, J gene. D genes are given only for firm matches.

CDR3: ASSLTANSPLH; D: -; V: TRBV14; J: TRBJ1-6
CDR3: AISESNWKTSYNEQF; D: -; V: TRBV10-3; J: TRBJ2-1
CDR3: ASSFGAGLAKNIQY; D: -; V: TRBV12-3/TRBV12-4; J: TRBJ2-4
CDR3: ASSLRWPTERTDTQY; D: -; V: TRBV5-1; J: TRBJ2-3
CDR3: ASSSDRFISPLH; D: TRBD1; V: TRBV5-5; J: TRBJ1-6
CDR3: ASIPGLLTDTQY; D: TRBD2; V: TRBV2; J: TRBJ2-3
CDR3: SAQVATSYNEQF; D: -; V: TRBV20-1; J: TRBJ2-1
CDR3: ASSLRLAGETYNEQF; D: TRBD2; V: TRBV11-2; J: TRBJ2-1
CDR3: ASSLKVSGANVLT; D: -; V: TRBV7-2; J: TRBJ2-6
CDR3: AGQGSPKGNQPQH; D: TRBD1; V: TRBV5-6; J: TRBJ1-5
CDR3: ASSLAGASGNTIY; D: -; V: TRBV12-3/TRBV12-4; J: TRBJ1-3
CDR3: STRLPGRLSYEQY; D: -; V: TRBV20-1; J: TRBJ2-7
CDR3: AISEEETVIFEQY; D: -; V: TRBV10-3; J: TRBJ2-7
CDR3: AISDSSSTDTQY; D: -; V: TRBV10-3; J: TRBJ2-3
CDR3: ATGDPGGLAGANVLT; D: TRBD2; V: TRBV10-3; J: TRBJ2-6
CDR3: AISEPDHPEQY; D: -; V: TRBV10-3; J: TRBJ2-7
CDR3: ASSPPRADQNIQY; D: -; V: TRBV12-3/TRBV12-4; J: TRBJ2-4
CDR3: ASSLSTPSGNTIY; D: -; V: TRBV7-2; J: TRBJ1-3
CDR3: SVGTVNTEAF; D: -; V: TRBV29-1; J: TRBJ1-1
CDR3: ASSMGLDNSPLH; D: -; V: TRBV5-1; J: TRBJ1-6
CDR3: SAEGGSNTEAF; D: -; V: TRBV20-1; J: TRBJ1-1
CDR3: ASSYSGTGPEQY; D: TRBD1; V: TRBV6-5; J: TRBJ2-7
CDR3: ASSQVGEGFPYEQY; D: TRBD2; V: TRBV14; J: TRBJ2-7
CDR3: ASSSASTGSGYGYT; D: TRBD1; V: TRBV7-2; J: TRBJ1-2
CDR3: ASSLSPRNTEAF; D: -; V: TRBV7-9; J: TRBJ1-1
CDR3: ASSQGAGGTGNQPQH; D: -; V: TRBV3-1; J: TRBJ1-5
CDR3: ASSYSGQGITYGYT; D: TRBD1; V: TRBV6-5; J: TRBJ1-2
CDR3: SVDPLTSGDTDTQY; D: TRBD2; V: TRBV29-1; J: TRBJ2-3
CDR3: AISESNPGQGQPEQY; D: TRBD1; V: TRBV10-3; J: TRBJ2-7
CDR3: ASSYSPGQGNTIY; D: TRBD1; V: TRBV6-5; J: TRBJ1-3
CDR3: ASSFRPGSLGDTQY; D: -; V: TRBV27; J: TRBJ2-3
CDR3: ASSPTESSGNTIY; D: -; V: TRBV12-3/TRBV12-4; J: TRBJ1-3
CDR3: ASIPAWASGSPTTDTQY; D: TRBD2; V: TRBV7-6; J: TRBJ2-3
CDR3: SARDPDRTYEQY; D: -; V: TRBV20-1; J: TRBJ2-7
CDR3: ASSLEQLPNNEQF; D: -; V: TRBV5-5; J: TRBJ2-1
CDR3: ATSSPGTGDNEQF; D: TRBD1; V: TRBV15; J: TRBJ2-1
CDR3: ASSRDRNQPQH; D: -; V: TRBV7-2; J: TRBJ1-5
CDR3: ASSPPQNTEAF; D: -; V: TRBV7-8; J: TRBJ1-1
CDR3: ASKEGQANTEAF; D: TRBD1; V: TRBV7-2; J: TRBJ1-1
CDR3: ASRAGTSGTPEGYEQY; D: TRBD2; V: TRBV12-3/TRBV12-4; J: TRBJ2-7
CDR3: ASSRLAGEGNEQF; D: TRBD2; V: TRBV6-4; J: TRBJ2-1
CDR3: ASSLGVNQPQH; D: -; V: TRBV7-7; J: TRBJ1-5
CDR3: AWSVRRGTNTGELF; D: -; V: TRBV30; J: TRBJ2-2
CDR3: ASSFQTGEYEQY; D: TRBD1; V: TRBV12-3/TRBV12-4; J: TRBJ2-7
CDR3: ASSHRATYEQY; D: -; V: TRBV27; J: TRBJ2-7
CDR3: ASSRGTGAETQY; D: TRBD1; V: TRBV11-2; J: TRBJ2-5
CDR3: AISDQLAGGSSDTDTQY; D: TRBD2; V: TRBV10-3; J: TRBJ2-3
CDR3: ASSLGLTGYNEQF; D: -; V: TRBV5-1; J: TRBJ2-1
CDR3: ASSRGAGETQY; D: -; V: TRBV6-5; J: TRBJ2-5
CDR3: ASRGGVRNGANYGYT; D: -; V: TRBV5-1; J: TRBJ1-2
CDR3: ASRGGQNTGELF; D: -; V: TRBV5-6; J: TRBJ2-2
CDR3: ASSSVGQGLYEQY; D: TRBD1; V: TRBV6-2/TRBV6-3; J: TRBJ2-7
CDR3: SVIDSYYGYT; D: -; V: TRBV29-1; J: TRBJ1-2
CDR3: ASSVQGTGANVLT; D: TRBD1; V: TRBV25-1; J: TRBJ2-6
CDR3: ASSLGPAYEQY; D: -; V: TRBV5-5; J: TRBJ2-7
CDR3: ASSLGAGDETQY; D: -; V: TRBV5-1; J: TRBJ2-5
CDR3: AISGGQGAEAF; D: TRBD1; V: TRBV10-3; J: TRBJ1-1
CDR3: ASTLQDHLSGANVLT; D: -; V: TRBV19; J: TRBJ2-6
CDR3: SAREPGLAGLQQY; D: TRBD2; V: TRBV20-1; J: TRBJ2-7
CDR3: ASSRDGLSNQPQH; D: -; V: TRBV6-2/TRBV6-3; J: TRBJ1-5